These T cell receptor beta chains were read from a single sample in a study of a mutant IDH1 vaccine in newly diagnosed glioma. Antigens of these TCRs are unknown. This table comes from immunoSEQ multiplex PCR, and its TCRdb copy is limited to in-frame clones, with some not included. The sample includes tens of thousands of clones, around three quarters of them seen just once. The sample was PBMCs, taken from a glioma patient whose treatment included an IDH1 peptide vaccine. The source is a man in his forties or fifties with glioma. Both conserved end residues are part of each CDR3. The D gene is left open where the match is weak. Clone sizes are given selectively: once, few, many, or a class where the clone is expanded.

clone size: -; J gene: TRBJ2-7; D gene: TRBD1; V gene: TRBV4-1; CDR3 protein: CASSRLGTDTYEQYF; CDR3 DNA: TGCGCCAGCAGCCGGCTCGGGACAGACACCTACGAGCAGTACTTC
clone size: -; J gene: TRBJ2-7; D gene: -; V gene: TRBV6-6; CDR3 protein: CASSFGGYSYEQYF; CDR3 DNA: TGTGCCAGCAGTTTCGGGGGATACTCCTACGAGCAGTACTTC
clone size: -; J gene: TRBJ2-2; D gene: -; V gene: TRBV6-5; CDR3 protein: CASSYSGGNTGELFF; CDR3 DNA: TGTGCCAGCAGTTACTCCGGGGGGAACACCGGGGAGCTGTTTTTT
clone size: once; J gene: TRBJ2-5; D gene: -; V gene: TRBV5-4; CDR3 protein: CASSVDFQETQYF; CDR3 DNA: TGTGCCAGCAGCGTGGACTTCCAAGAGACCCAGTACTTC
clone size: -; J gene: TRBJ1-1; D gene: -; V gene: TRBV27; CDR3 protein: CASSYIGTQNTEAFF; CDR3 DNA: TGTGCCAGCAGTTACATCGGGACACAGAACACTGAAGCTTTCTTT
clone size: -; J gene: TRBJ2-1; D gene: TRBD2; V gene: TRBV6-6; CDR3 protein: CATGLAGNSYNEQFF; CDR3 DNA: TGTGCCACTGGACTAGCGGGGAACTCCTACAATGAGCAGTTCTTC
clone size: -; J gene: TRBJ2-3; D gene: -; V gene: TRBV7-9; CDR3 protein: CASSDISDTQYF; CDR3 DNA: TGTGCCAGCAGTGATATTAGCGATACGCAGTATTTT
clone size: -; J gene: TRBJ1-3; D gene: -; V gene: TRBV5-1; CDR3 protein: CASSSWSGTGNTIYF; CDR3 DNA: TGCGCCAGCAGCTCATGGTCCGGTACGGGAAACACCATATATTTT
clone size: -; J gene: TRBJ1-1; D gene: -; V gene: TRBV6-6; CDR3 protein: CASSTTENTEAFF; CDR3 DNA: TGTGCCAGCAGTACGACAGAGAACACTGAAGCTTTCTTT
clone size: -; J gene: TRBJ2-7; D gene: -; V gene: TRBV18; CDR3 protein: CASSPITSRDEQYF; CDR3 DNA: TGTGCCAGCTCACCGATTACGTCTAGAGACGAGCAGTACTTC
clone size: -; J gene: TRBJ1-6; D gene: -; V gene: TRBV6-5; CDR3 protein: CASSYSQDRTLSPLHF; CDR3 DNA: TGTGCCAGCAGTTACTCCCAAGACAGGACCCTTTCACCCCTCCACTTT
clone size: -; J gene: TRBJ2-5; D gene: TRBD2; V gene: TRBV7-8; CDR3 protein: CASSLGLAGGGPDQETQYF; CDR3 DNA: TGTGCCAGCAGCTTAGGGTTGGCGGGGGGCGGTCCCGACCAAGAGACCCAGTACTTC
clone size: -; J gene: TRBJ2-2; D gene: TRBD1; V gene: TRBV13; CDR3 protein: CASSLGQGAGELFF; CDR3 DNA: TGTGCCAGCAGCTTAGGGCAGGGGGCCGGGGAGCTGTTTTTT
clone size: -; J gene: TRBJ1-5; D gene: -; V gene: TRBV19; CDR3 protein: CASSQQTAQPQHF; CDR3 DNA: TGTGCCAGTAGCCAACAGACCGCTCAGCCCCAGCATTTT
clone size: -; J gene: TRBJ2-5; D gene: -; V gene: TRBV7-9; CDR3 protein: CASRRGASETQYF; CDR3 DNA: TGTGCCAGCAGGAGGGGGGCCTCAGAGACCCAGTACTTC
clone size: -; J gene: TRBJ1-6; D gene: TRBD1; V gene: TRBV5-8; CDR3 protein: CASSGDRGTISPLHF; CDR3 DNA: TGTGCCAGCAGCGGGGACAGAGGGACTATTTCACCCCTCCACTTT
clone size: -; J gene: TRBJ1-2; D gene: TRBD1; V gene: TRBV6-6; CDR3 protein: CASKRTGTLNYGYTF; CDR3 DNA: TGTGCCAGCAAGAGGACAGGAACGCTTAACTATGGCTACACCTTC
clone size: medium-sized; J gene: TRBJ1-2; D gene: -; V gene: TRBV4-2; CDR3 protein: CASSQETGHYGYTF; CDR3 DNA: TGTGCCAGCAGCCAAGAAACAGGACACTATGGCTACACCTTC
clone size: -; J gene: TRBJ1-1; D gene: -; V gene: TRBV6-5; CDR3 protein: CASSYSRTLNTEAFF; CDR3 DNA: TGTGCCAGCAGTTACTCGCGGACTCTGAACACTGAAGCTTTCTTT
clone size: -; J gene: TRBJ1-2; D gene: -; V gene: TRBV6-6; CDR3 protein: CASSYDANYGYTF; CDR3 DNA: TGTGCCAGCAGTTACGACGCTAACTATGGCTACACCTTC
clone size: -; J gene: TRBJ2-5; D gene: -; V gene: TRBV29-1; CDR3 protein: CSVAGEVETQYF; CDR3 DNA: TGCAGCGTTGCAGGGGAGGTAGAGACCCAGTACTTC
clone size: -; J gene: TRBJ1-2; D gene: -; V gene: TRBV5-1; CDR3 protein: CASSLEAGFGGYTF; CDR3 DNA: TGCGCCAGCAGCTTGGAGGCAGGGTTTGGTGGCTACACCTTC
clone size: -; J gene: TRBJ1-4; D gene: -; V gene: TRBV12-5; CDR3 protein: CASARRTTTNEKLFF; CDR3 DNA: TGTGCTAGTGCCCGGAGAACGACAACTAATGAAAAACTGTTTTTT
clone size: few; J gene: TRBJ1-4; D gene: -; V gene: TRBV7-9; CDR3 protein: CASSLLGEREKLFF; CDR3 DNA: TGTGCCAGCAGCCTACTGGGTGAGCGGGAAAAACTGTTTTTT
clone size: -; J gene: TRBJ1-1; D gene: -; V gene: TRBV6-5; CDR3 protein: CASSYSTVGAGFVAFF; CDR3 DNA: TGTGCCAGCAGTTACTCGACGGTGGGGGCGGGGTTCGTCGCTTTCTTT
clone size: few; J gene: TRBJ1-1; D gene: -; V gene: TRBV10-3; CDR3 protein: CAISGTWGPRVAFF; CDR3 DNA: TGTGCCATCAGTGGGACCTGGGGGCCACGTGTAGCTTTCTTT
clone size: -; J gene: TRBJ1-1; D gene: -; V gene: TRBV7-2; CDR3 protein: CASSTTVYTEAFF; CDR3 DNA: TGTGCCAGCAGCACAACAGTTTACACTGAAGCTTTCTTT
clone size: few; J gene: TRBJ1-2; D gene: TRBD1; V gene: TRBV5-1; CDR3 protein: CASSSRGQGPPGGYTF; CDR3 DNA: TGCGCCAGCAGCTCCCGTGGACAGGGGCCTCCCGGTGGCTACACCTTC
clone size: -; J gene: TRBJ1-6; D gene: -; V gene: TRBV5-1; CDR3 protein: CASSPRAAGYNSPLHF; CDR3 DNA: TGCGCCAGCAGCCCCAGGGCCGCAGGGTATAATTCACCCCTCCACTTT
clone size: -; J gene: TRBJ1-1; D gene: -; V gene: TRBV29-1; CDR3 protein: CSVDRPGVNSEAFF; CDR3 DNA: TGCAGCGTTGACCGCCCAGGGGTAAACTCTGAAGCTTTCTTT
clone size: -; J gene: TRBJ1-2; D gene: -; V gene: TRBV2; CDR3 protein: CASRVLHGYTF; CDR3 DNA: TGTGCCAGCAGGGTTTTGCACGGCTACACCTTC
clone size: -; J gene: TRBJ2-3; D gene: -; V gene: TRBV5-4; CDR3 protein: CASSRPAGGSTDTQYF; CDR3 DNA: TGTGCCAGCAGCCGCCCTGCCGGGGGAAGCACAGATACGCAGTATTTT
clone size: -; J gene: TRBJ2-7; D gene: TRBD2; V gene: TRBV18; CDR3 protein: CASSPATSGEPYF; CDR3 DNA: TGTGCCAGCTCACCGGCGACTAGCGGGGAGCCGTACTTC
clone size: -; J gene: TRBJ1-6; D gene: TRBD1; V gene: TRBV7-9; CDR3 protein: CASSLSQGNNSPLHF; CDR3 DNA: TGTGCCAGCAGCTTATCACAGGGGAACAATTCACCCCTCCACTTT
clone size: -; J gene: TRBJ1-1; D gene: -; V gene: TRBV19; CDR3 protein: CASSLGSNTEAFF; CDR3 DNA: TGTGCCAGTAGTTTGGGGTCGAACACTGAAGCTTTCTTT
clone size: once; J gene: TRBJ1-5; D gene: -; V gene: TRBV5-1; CDR3 protein: CARSGPRGHQPQHF; CDR3 DNA: TGCGCCAGGTCCGGACCAAGGGGCCATCAGCCCCAGCATTTT
clone size: -; J gene: TRBJ1-5; D gene: -; V gene: TRBV29-1; CDR3 protein: CSVGTSNQPQHF; CDR3 DNA: TGCAGCGTTGGGACCAGCAATCAGCCCCAGCATTTT
clone size: few; J gene: TRBJ2-7; D gene: -; V gene: TRBV14; CDR3 protein: CASSQDLRDEQYF; CDR3 DNA: TGTGCCAGCAGCCAAGATCTCAGGGACGAGCAGTACTTC
clone size: -; J gene: TRBJ1-1; D gene: TRBD1; V gene: TRBV4-1; CDR3 protein: CASSPGTGSRMNTEAFF; CDR3 DNA: TGCGCCAGCAGCCCGGGGACAGGCAGCCGCATGAACACTGAAGCTTTCTTT
clone size: -; J gene: TRBJ2-3; D gene: TRBD1; V gene: TRBV2; CDR3 protein: CASGRQGALDTQYF; CDR3 DNA: TGTGCCAGCGGAAGACAGGGGGCGCTGGATACGCAGTATTTT
clone size: -; J gene: TRBJ1-2; D gene: -; V gene: TRBV30; CDR3 protein: CAWSNVFSYGYTF; CDR3 DNA: TGTGCCTGGAGTAATGTGTTTAGCTATGGCTACACCTTC
clone size: -; J gene: TRBJ1-3; D gene: -; V gene: TRBV6-5; CDR3 protein: CASRSSGNTIYF; CDR3 DNA: TGTGCCAGCAGATCCTCTGGAAACACCATATATTTT
clone size: -; J gene: TRBJ1-6; D gene: -; V gene: TRBV13; CDR3 protein: CASSSYNSPLHF; CDR3 DNA: TGTGCCAGCAGTTCCTATAATTCACCCCTCCACTTT
clone size: few; J gene: TRBJ1-2; D gene: -; V gene: TRBV2; CDR3 protein: CANQAGAGYTF; CDR3 DNA: TGTGCCAACCAGGCCGGTGCCGGCTACACCTTC
clone size: -; J gene: TRBJ2-7; D gene: TRBD1; V gene: TRBV2; CDR3 protein: CASLLSGTGSYEQYF; CDR3 DNA: TGTGCCAGCTTACTATCCGGGACAGGGTCCTACGAGCAGTACTTC
clone size: -; J gene: TRBJ1-3; D gene: -; V gene: TRBV6-6; CDR3 protein: CASSYFAGSSGNTIYF; CDR3 DNA: TGTGCCAGCAGTTATTTTGCCGGTAGCTCTGGAAACACCATATATTTT
clone size: once; J gene: TRBJ1-6; D gene: -; V gene: TRBV30; CDR3 protein: CAWSVSGSYNSPLHF; CDR3 DNA: TGTGCCTGGAGTGTAAGCGGGTCCTATAATTCACCCCTCCACTTT
clone size: -; J gene: TRBJ1-5; D gene: TRBD1; V gene: TRBV2; CDR3 protein: CASRTHRQGGHQPQHF; CDR3 DNA: TGTGCCAGCAGGACTCACCGACAGGGTGGTCATCAGCCCCAGCATTTT
clone size: -; J gene: TRBJ1-6; D gene: -; V gene: TRBV2; CDR3 protein: CASSRRIGGSRNSPLHF; CDR3 DNA: TGTGCCAGCAGCCGACGGATCGGGGGGTCTAGGAATTCACCCCTCCACTTT
clone size: -; J gene: TRBJ1-2; D gene: -; V gene: TRBV21-1; CDR3 protein: CASSKSTRRGGYTF; CDR3 DNA: TGTGCCAGCAGCAAAAGTACGAGAAGAGGGGGCTACACCTTC
clone size: -; J gene: TRBJ2-2; D gene: TRBD2; V gene: TRBV4-2; CDR3 protein: CASSQGTSGGPGELFF; CDR3 DNA: TGTGCCAGCAGCCAAGGGACTAGCGGGGGCCCCGGGGAGCTGTTTTTT
clone size: -; J gene: TRBJ1-6; D gene: -; V gene: TRBV6-4; CDR3 protein: CASSEQGGNSPLHF; CDR3 DNA: TGTGCCAGCAGTGAACAGGGTGGTAATTCACCCCTCCACTTT
clone size: -; J gene: TRBJ2-3; D gene: TRBD2; V gene: TRBV5-5; CDR3 protein: CASSPSGAGVGIRDTQYF; CDR3 DNA: TGTGCCAGCAGCCCTAGCGGGGCGGGGGTCGGGATCAGAGATACGCAGTATTTT
clone size: -; J gene: TRBJ1-1; D gene: -; V gene: TRBV5-1; CDR3 protein: CASSLTVGNTEAFF; CDR3 DNA: TGCGCCAGCAGCTTGACGGTAGGGAACACTGAAGCTTTCTTT